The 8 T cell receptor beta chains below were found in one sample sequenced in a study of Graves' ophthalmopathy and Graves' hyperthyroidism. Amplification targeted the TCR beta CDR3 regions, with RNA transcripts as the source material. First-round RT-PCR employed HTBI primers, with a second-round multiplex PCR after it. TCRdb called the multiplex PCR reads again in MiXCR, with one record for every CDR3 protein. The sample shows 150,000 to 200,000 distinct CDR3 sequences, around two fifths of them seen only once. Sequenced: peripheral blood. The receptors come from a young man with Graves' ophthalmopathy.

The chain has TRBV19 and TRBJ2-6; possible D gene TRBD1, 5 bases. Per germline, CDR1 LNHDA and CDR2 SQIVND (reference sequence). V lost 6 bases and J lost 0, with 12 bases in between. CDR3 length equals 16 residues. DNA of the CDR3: TGTGCCAGTAGAAATACAGGTGACTCTGGGGCCAACGTCCTGACTTTC. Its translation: CASRNTGDSGANVLTF.

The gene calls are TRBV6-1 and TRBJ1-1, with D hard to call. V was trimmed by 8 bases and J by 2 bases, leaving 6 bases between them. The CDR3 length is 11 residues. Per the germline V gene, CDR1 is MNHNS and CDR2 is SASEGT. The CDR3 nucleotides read TGTGCCAGCGTCTCAAACACTGAAGCTTTCTTT. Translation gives CASVSNTEAFF.

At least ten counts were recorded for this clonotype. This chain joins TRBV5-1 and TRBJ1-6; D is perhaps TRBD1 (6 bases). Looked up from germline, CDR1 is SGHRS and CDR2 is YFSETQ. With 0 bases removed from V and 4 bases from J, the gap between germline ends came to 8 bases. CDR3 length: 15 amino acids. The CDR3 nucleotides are TGCGCCAGCAGCTTGGCGGGGACATATAATTCACCCCTCCACTTT. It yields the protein CASSLAGTYNSPLHF.

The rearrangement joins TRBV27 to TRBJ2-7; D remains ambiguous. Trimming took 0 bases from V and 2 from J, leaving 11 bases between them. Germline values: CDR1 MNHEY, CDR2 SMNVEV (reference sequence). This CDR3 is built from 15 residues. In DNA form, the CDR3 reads TGTGCCAGCAGTTTATCGAGTAAGGGAACCTACGAGCAGTACTTC. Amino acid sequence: CASSLSSKGTYEQYF.

CDR3 coding DNA: TGTGCCAGCAGTTTAAAATCTGACAGAATCAGCCCCCAGCATTTT. Amino acids: CASSLKSDRISPQHF. The rearrangement uses TRBV27 and TRBJ1-5; possibly TRBD1 for D (5 bases). CDR1 and CDR2 (germline): MNHEY, SMNVEV (reference sequence). V lost 2 bases, J lost 10 bases, and 18 bases lay in between. This CDR3 contains 15 residues.

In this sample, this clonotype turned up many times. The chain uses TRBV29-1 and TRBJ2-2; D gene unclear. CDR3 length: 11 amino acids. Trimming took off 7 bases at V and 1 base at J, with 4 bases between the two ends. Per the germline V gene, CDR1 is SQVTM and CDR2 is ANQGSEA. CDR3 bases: TGCAGCGCTAGGAACACCGGGGAGCTGTTTTTT. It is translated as CSARNTGELFF.

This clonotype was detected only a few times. CDR3 in amino acids: CASTETGMYSPLHF. The CDR3, as DNA: TGTGCCAGCACCGAGACAGGCATGTACTCACCCCTCCACTTT. The J gene is TRBJ1-6, the V gene TRBV12-3 or TRBV12-4, with D perhaps matching TRBD1 (6 bases). Trimming stripped 7 bases from V and 10 bases from J, with 17 bases between. This CDR3 comprises 14 residues.

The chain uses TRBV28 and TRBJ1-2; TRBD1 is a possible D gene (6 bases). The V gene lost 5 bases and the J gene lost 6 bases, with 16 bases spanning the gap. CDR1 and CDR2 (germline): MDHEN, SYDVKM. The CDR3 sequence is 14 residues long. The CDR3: CASSANRVWDGYTF. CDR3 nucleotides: TGTGCCAGCAGTGCGAACAGGGTTTGGGATGGCTACACCTTC.